This paragraph covers one T cell receptor (beta chain) sequence. These data originate in a study of blood T cells in healthy people across ages. Per the germline V gene, CDR1 is SGHTA and CDR2 is FQGNSA. The ends were cut back, 1 base at V and 4 bases at J, with 9 bases in the middle. This CDR3 contains 14 residues. Through a sample-barcoded 5' primer and a J-beta primer mix, a second PCR was run for roughly 6 to 11 cycles. Any given sample supplied a minimum of 2.5 million CDR3-containing paired-end reads. TCRdb fed the 5' RACE reads into MiXCR, producing one record per CDR3 protein. The sample lists some 1.6 million distinct CDR3 sequences, roughly 32% occurring once.

The V gene is TRBV7-2, the J gene TRBJ2-3; the D gene is possibly TRBD1 (5 bases). Source material: blood. This TCR came from a woman in her twenties or thirties in good health. The CDR3 spells CASSLGGNPDTQYF. CDR3 sequence (DNA): TGTGCCAGCAGCTTAGGGGGCAACCCAGATACGCAGTATTTT.